This T cell receptor beta chain is from a study of beta chain features in type 1 diabetes. Reverse transcribing all isolated RNA meant expressed TCRB transcripts were sequenced. Naive, central memory and regulatory T cell samples averaged roughly 3.6 million reads. The assay was immunoSEQ multiplex PCR, and TCRdb's table has in-frame clones only and misses some. Altogether some 150,000 clones are present, under 60% being singletons, with the ten largest covering approximately 0.4%. In the case of this clone: The antigen is undetermined.

The CDR3 sequence is 15 residues long. CDR1 is MDHEN, CDR2 SYDVKM, per germline. V was clipped by 6 bases and J by 5 bases; unmatched bases: 13. Points from the study as a whole: Across patients, naive, central memory and Treg TCRB repertoires exhibited apparently greater similarity than was observed across healthy donors. Type 1 diabetes patients had fewer VDJ junction insertions and more deletions. PCR might favor shorter templates, but any such skew would affect patients and controls equally.

Sequenced: Tregs from blood. V gene TRBV28 combines with J gene TRBJ2-7; TRBD1 matches at 7 bases. The clonotype comes from a man between 18 and 35 years old in good health. The chain's CDR3 is CASRLPGTVVHEQYF. CDR3 DNA: TGTGCCAGCAGACTCCCAGGGACAGTAGTCCACGAGCAGTACTTC. The whole variable domain, remainder taken from reference TRBV28 and TRBJ2-7, is DVKVTQSSRYLVKRTGEKVFLECVQDMDHENMFWYRQDPGLGLRLIYFSYDVKMKEKGDIPEGYSVSREKKERFSLILESASTNQTSMYLCASRLPGTVVHEQYFGPGTRLTVT.